This is a list of T cell receptor beta chains from one sample in a study of blood T cell repertoires in COVID-19. Using immunoSEQ multiplex PCR, the repertoire was profiled, and TCRdb retains in-frame clones only, with some absent. The sample shows over 45,000 clones, less than 85% of them seen only once. The sequencing input was peripheral blood. The receptors come from a man between 65 and 80 years old with active COVID-19. CDR3s include the opening cysteine and the closing phenylalanine or tryptophan. The order of the fields is D gene, clone size, V gene, J gene, CDR3 protein, CDR3 DNA. The D gene is left open where the match is weak. Clone size is not always given. Where it is, it says once, few, many or a class for expanded clones.

>TRBD1|-|TRBV5-1|TRBJ1-2
CASSLVGQGAYDGYTF
TGCGCCAGCAGCTTGGTGGGACAGGGGGCTTATGATGGCTACACCTTC
>TRBD1|-|TRBV28|TRBJ1-1
CASSIGDRTMNTEAFF
TGTGCCAGCAGCATCGGGGACAGGACCATGAACACTGAAGCTTTCTTT
>TRBD2|-|TRBV4-2|TRBJ2-2
CASSITSGRGRGNTGELFF
TGTGCCAGCAGCATAACTAGCGGCCGGGGGAGGGGGAACACCGGGGAGCTGTTTTTT
>-|-|TRBV9|TRBJ2-7
CASSVGGGTYEQYF
TGTGCCAGCAGCGTAGGGGGCGGGACTTACGAGCAGTACTTC
>-|few|TRBV19|TRBJ1-5
CASSTVYYSNQPQHF
TGTGCCAGTTCGACAGTTTACTATAGCAATCAGCCCCAGCATTTT
>-|-|TRBV3-1/TRBV3-2|TRBJ2-4
CASSPSLENIQYF
TGTGCCAGCAGTCCCTCACTAGAGAACATTCAGTACTTC
>TRBD1|-|TRBV12-3/TRBV12-4|TRBJ1-1
CASITTGGTEAFF
TGTGCCAGCATCACGACAGGGGGCACTGAAGCTTTCTTT
>-|-|TRBV18|TRBJ2-7
CASSPQGGRYEQYF
TGTGCCAGCTCACCCCAAGGGGGTAGATACGAGCAGTACTTC
>-|-|TRBV5-4|TRBJ1-6
CASSAGLSGYNSPLHF
TGTGCCAGCAGCGCTGGACTCTCCGGTTATAATTCACCCCTCCACTTT
>TRBD1|-|TRBV30|TRBJ2-7
CARTRRDRGYEQYF
TGTGCCCGGACCCGCCGGGACAGGGGTTACGAGCAGTACTTC
>-|-|TRBV21-1|TRBJ2-3
CAILYNTSGSKDTQYF
TGTGCCATCCTATATAATACTAGCGGGAGTAAAGATACGCAGTATTTT
>-|-|TRBV5-6|TRBJ2-7
CASSPYKLGTLYEQYF
TGTGCCAGCAGCCCCTATAAACTAGGGACACTTTACGAGCAGTACTTC
>-|-|TRBV30|TRBJ1-6
CAWKEPRAPLHF
TGTGCCTGGAAGGAGCCCAGGGCACCCCTCCACTTT
>-|-|TRBV6-6|TRBJ1-1
CASSSKGWTEAFF
TGTGCCAGCAGTTCGAAGGGGTGGACTGAAGCTTTCTTT
>-|once|TRBV5-1|TRBJ1-4
CASSQTGQPHKGDNEKLFF
TGCGCCAGCAGCCAAACCGGACAGCCTCACAAGGGGGACAATGAAAAACTGTTTTTT
>TRBD1|-|TRBV6-5|TRBJ1-5
CASSMGQGSQPQHF
TGTGCCAGCAGTATGGGACAGGGTAGCCAGCCCCAGCATTTT
>-|-|TRBV28|TRBJ2-1
CASSSPFLSSYNEQFF
TGTGCCAGCAGCTCCCCCTTCCTGAGCTCCTACAATGAGCAGTTCTTC
>-|once|TRBV6-5|TRBJ1-3
CASSYSPRTGNTIYF
TGTGCCAGCAGTTACTCCCCTAGGACTGGAAACACCATATATTTT
>TRBD2|once|TRBV15|TRBJ2-1
CATSRLAGGPNEQFF
TGTGCCACCAGCAGGCTAGCGGGAGGGCCTAATGAGCAGTTCTTC
>-|-|TRBV18|TRBJ2-3
CASSRETDTQYF
TGTGCCAGCTCACGAGAAACAGATACGCAGTATTTT
>-|once|TRBV5-4|TRBJ2-5
CASSLDGGQETQYF
TGTGCCAGCAGCTTGGATGGGGGCCAGGAGACCCAGTACTTC
>-|-|TRBV7-9|TRBJ1-4
CASSPDRTNEKLFF
TGTGCCAGCAGCCCAGATCGAACCAATGAAAAACTGTTTTTT
>-|-|TRBV20-1|TRBJ1-6
CSASPDTNSPLHF
TGCAGTGCTAGTCCAGACACGAATTCACCCCTCCACTTT
>TRBD1|-|TRBV19|TRBJ1-2
CASSPRQGNFGGYTF
TGTGCCAGTAGTCCCAGACAGGGGAATTTCGGTGGCTACACCTTC
>TRBD2|-|TRBV28|TRBJ2-7
CASTSPGRGSYEQYF
TGTGCCAGCACCTCCCCGGGGAGGGGCTCCTACGAGCAGTACTTC
>-|few|TRBV7-6|TRBJ2-5
CASSFSISSGETQYF
TGTGCCAGCAGCTTCAGTATCTCTAGTGGGGAGACCCAGTACTTC
>TRBD2|-|TRBV5-8|TRBJ2-1
CASGQGTSGYNEQFF
TGTGCCAGCGGACAGGGGACTAGCGGTTACAATGAGCAGTTCTTC
>-|-|TRBV19|TRBJ2-2
CASSMRGRDGELFF
TGTGCCAGTAGTATGCGGGGCAGAGACGGGGAGCTGTTTTTT
>-|-|TRBV5-5|TRBJ1-2
CASSLGSGYTF
TGTGCCAGCAGCTTGGGCAGTGGCTACACCTTC
>TRBD2|-|TRBV7-2|TRBJ2-7
CASKIAGGTSYEQYF
TGTGCCAGCAAAATAGCGGGAGGAACCTCCTACGAGCAGTACTTC
>-|-|TRBV28|TRBJ2-1
CASSRTGLGEQFF
TGTGCCAGCAGCCGTACAGGGTTGGGGGAGCAGTTCTTC
>-|-|TRBV12-3/TRBV12-4|TRBJ1-2
CASSLAKFGGYTF
TGTGCCAGCAGTTTAGCCAAGTTCGGTGGCTACACCTTC
>TRBD2|-|TRBV7-6|TRBJ2-4
CASSLGEGNIQYF
TGTGCCAGCAGCTTAGGGGAGGGAAACATTCAGTACTTC
>TRBD2|once|TRBV7-3|TRBJ2-5
CASSLRAGGPGETQYF
TGTGCCAGCAGCCTCAGAGCGGGAGGGCCGGGGGAGACCCAGTACTTC
>TRBD1|-|TRBV29-1|TRBJ1-4
CSVIGTGGRSEKLFF
TGCAGCGTAATCGGGACAGGGGGCAGAAGTGAAAAACTGTTTTTT
>TRBD1|-|TRBV11-1|TRBJ2-7
CASSVGSGGTYEQYF
TGTGCCAGCAGCGTAGGATCAGGGGGCACCTACGAGCAGTACTTC
>-|-|TRBV28|TRBJ2-3
CASSLGGKDTQYF
TGTGCCAGCAGTTTAGGGGGGAAAGATACGCAGTATTTT
>TRBD1|-|TRBV3-1/TRBV3-2|TRBJ1-2
CASSPLGQGYGYTF
TGTGCCAGCAGCCCGTTGGGACAGGGCTATGGCTACACCTTC
>TRBD1|-|TRBV27|TRBJ1-2
CASRTTTGGFGYTF
TGTGCCAGCAGAACTACTACAGGGGGCTTTGGCTACACCTTC
>TRBD2|-|TRBV19|TRBJ2-7
CATAFGLGPYEQYF
TGTGCCACCGCCTTTGGACTAGGTCCCTACGAGCAGTACTTC
>TRBD2|-|TRBV5-1|TRBJ2-1
CASGYSGSSYNEQFF
TGCGCCAGCGGATATAGCGGGAGCTCCTACAATGAGCAGTTCTTC
>TRBD1|once|TRBV28|TRBJ2-2
CASSSRDRGQANTGELFF
TGTGCCAGCAGTTCCCGGGACAGGGGGCAAGCGAACACCGGGGAGCTGTTTTTT
>TRBD2|few|TRBV5-1|TRBJ2-2
CASSKTSGEYTGELFF
TGCGCCAGCAGCAAAACTAGCGGCGAGTACACCGGGGAGCTGTTTTTT
>-|few|TRBV7-2|TRBJ1-6
CASSLNWGRGGNNSPLHF
TGTGCCAGCAGCTTAAATTGGGGAAGGGGTGGGAATAATTCACCCCTCCACTTT
>TRBD2|-|TRBV5-1|TRBJ2-7
CASSLVGGGDEQYF
TGCGCCAGCAGCTTGGTCGGGGGAGGGGACGAGCAGTACTTC
>-|-|TRBV11-2|TRBJ2-3
CASSAQGAYTDTQYF
TGTGCCAGCAGCGCACAGGGCGCTTACACAGATACGCAGTATTTT
>TRBD2|few|TRBV28|TRBJ2-5
CASSSLKREVGETQYF
TGTGCCAGCAGTTCCTTGAAGCGGGAGGTTGGGGAGACCCAGTACTTC
>-|-|TRBV5-1|TRBJ2-7
CASSFSGSLSYEQYF
TGCGCCAGCAGCTTTAGCGGCAGCCTCTCCTACGAGCAGTACTTC
>-|-|TRBV5-4|TRBJ2-3
CASSLTLRPSTDTQYF
TGTGCCAGCAGCTTGACCCTGAGGCCTAGCACAGATACGCAGTATTTT